Listed below are T cell receptor beta chains from one sample, sequenced in a study of control samples from healthy donors and cancer patients. Only in-frame clones appear in the TCRdb table, and some are missing; sequencing was by immunoSEQ multiplex PCR. The sample has approximately 110,000 clones, around 89% seen once. Sequenced input: blood. The receptors derive from a woman in her forties or fifties in good health. CDR3s include the opening cysteine and the closing phenylalanine or tryptophan. The D gene is left open where the match is weak. Clone size is shown for a subset of rows, as once, few, many or a class of expanded clone.

>NA|TRBV5-1|TRBJ2-7|NA
CASSPRGNEQYF
TGCGCCAGCAGCCCCCGAGGAAACGAGCAGTACTTC
>NA|TRBV2|TRBJ2-7|TRBD2
CASSEAAGLAGNFYEQYF
TGTGCCAGCAGTGAAGCGGCGGGGCTAGCGGGGAATTTCTACGAGCAGTACTTC
>NA|TRBV27|TRBJ1-6|NA
CASSLRSSYNSPLHF
TGTGCCAGCAGTTTACGGAGCTCCTATAATTCACCCCTCCACTTT
>NA|TRBV6-2/TRBV6-3|TRBJ2-1|TRBD2
CASSYSGTSVTYNEQFF
TGTGCCAGCAGTTACTCTGGGACTAGCGTCACCTACAATGAGCAGTTCTTC
>NA|TRBV6-2/TRBV6-3|TRBJ1-5|NA
CASSYGVGGLRSNQPQHF
TGTGCCAGCAGTTACGGGGTTGGAGGCCTCCGTAGCAATCAGCCCCAGCATTTT
>NA|TRBV5-1|TRBJ2-5|NA
CASSFQRSDETQYF
TGCGCCAGCAGCTTCCAGCGCTCGGACGAGACCCAGTACTTC
>NA|TRBV9|TRBJ1-1|NA
CASSTSRGLTEAFF
TGTGCCAGCAGCACCTCCAGGGGATTGACTGAAGCTTTCTTT
>NA|TRBV7-3|TRBJ2-1|TRBD2
CASSVTSGGYNEQFF
TGTGCCAGCAGCGTAACTAGCGGGGGGTACAATGAGCAGTTCTTC
>NA|TRBV27|TRBJ2-2|NA
CASSFLVNNGGELFF
TGTGCCAGCAGTTTTCTAGTGAATAACGGCGGGGAGCTGTTTTTT
>NA|TRBV18|TRBJ1-5|TRBD1
CASSPLGQGASQPQHF
TGTGCCAGCTCACCATTAGGACAGGGGGCCAGTCAGCCCCAGCATTTT
>NA|TRBV24-1|TRBJ2-2|TRBD1
CATRQGGTGELFF
TGTGCCACCCGACAGGGGGGCACCGGGGAGCTGTTTTTT
>NA|TRBV27|TRBJ2-1|TRBD2
CASALGTSSFQFF
TGTGCCAGCGCTCTGGGGACTAGCAGTTTTCAGTTCTTC
>NA|TRBV6-5|TRBJ2-7|NA
CASRLIQGRVEQYF
TGTGCCAGCAGACTGATACAGGGACGGGTCGAGCAGTACTTC
>NA|TRBV3-1/TRBV3-2|TRBJ1-2|NA
CASSQQRKGHYYGYTF
TGTGCCAGCAGCCAACAGAGAAAGGGCCACTACTATGGCTACACCTTC
>NA|TRBV6-2/TRBV6-3|TRBJ2-4|TRBD2
CASSGGGTAKNIQYF
TGTGCCAGCAGTGGCGGGGGGACAGCCAAAAACATTCAGTACTTC
>NA|TRBV28|TRBJ1-2|TRBD1
CASIRQGRGSGGYTF
TGTGCCAGCATACGACAGGGGAGGGGATCGGGGGGCTACACCTTC
>few|TRBV7-3|TRBJ2-7|TRBD2
CASSLGLAYEQYF
TGTGCCAGCAGTCTTGGACTAGCTTACGAGCAGTACTTC
>NA|TRBV7-9|TRBJ2-7|NA
CASSSDLRSYEQYF
TGTGCCAGCAGCTCAGACTTACGCTCCTACGAGCAGTACTTC
>NA|TRBV12-2|TRBJ2-2|NA
CASRSGLNTGELFF
TGTGCAAGTCGCTCGGGACTAAACACCGGGGAGCTGTTTTTT
>NA|TRBV19|TRBJ2-1|TRBD2
CASSAGLAGGRYNEQFF
TGTGCCAGTAGTGCCGGACTAGCGGGAGGACGTTACAATGAGCAGTTCTTC
>once|TRBV4-3|TRBJ2-1|TRBD2
CASSLFRTRELYNEQFF
TGCGCCAGCAGCCTGTTCCGAACGCGGGAGCTCTACAATGAGCAGTTCTTC
>NA|TRBV27|TRBJ1-5|NA
CASSLFPGPGGNQPQHF
TGTGCCAGCAGTTTATTTCCGGGACCGGGGGGCAATCAGCCCCAGCATTTT
>NA|TRBV14|TRBJ1-2|TRBD1
CASSQGRTGAGYGYTF
TGTGCCAGCAGCCAAGGGAGGACAGGGGCGGGCTATGGCTACACCTTC
>NA|TRBV6-2/TRBV6-3|TRBJ2-5|NA
CASSYARGSTQETQYF
TGTGCCAGCAGTTACGCGAGGGGATCTACTCAAGAGACCCAGTACTTC
>NA|TRBV6-5|TRBJ1-5|NA
CASSSIYDSNQPQHF
TGTGCCAGCAGTTCCATCTACGATAGCAATCAGCCCCAGCATTTT
>NA|TRBV14|TRBJ2-2|TRBD2
CASSWTSGVGTGELFF
TGTGCCAGCAGCTGGACTAGCGGGGTGGGCACCGGGGAGCTGTTTTTT
>NA|TRBV4-3|TRBJ2-1|NA
CASSQEGRETYEQFF
TGCGCCAGCAGCCAAGAAGGACGGGAGACATATGAGCAGTTCTTC
>few|TRBV7-2|TRBJ2-1|NA
CASSRRITNEQFF
TGTGCCAGCAGCCGTCGGATAACCAATGAGCAGTTCTTC
>NA|TRBV3-1/TRBV3-2|TRBJ2-3|TRBD2
CASASGGWGTDTQYF
TGTGCCAGTGCTAGCGGGGGGTGGGGCACAGATACGCAGTATTTT
>once|TRBV24-1|TRBJ1-1|NA
CATSDFGRGRTEAFF
TGTGCCACCAGTGATTTTGGCAGGGGAAGGACTGAAGCTTTCTTT
>few|TRBV13|TRBJ1-2|NA
CASSLKYHRDDYGYTF
TGTGCCAGCAGCCTTAAGTACCACAGGGATGACTATGGCTACACCTTC
>NA|TRBV4-3|TRBJ2-2|NA
CASSQRSRFDDAGELFF
TGCGCCAGCAGCCAACGGTCTAGGTTCGACGACGCCGGGGAGCTGTTTTTT
>once|TRBV18|TRBJ2-5|TRBD1
CASSRQGGETQYF
TGTGCCAGCTCTAGACAGGGGGGAGAGACCCAGTACTTC
>NA|TRBV5-4|TRBJ2-3|TRBD1
CASSLGGQGVPSDTQYF
TGTGCCAGCAGCCTCGGGGGACAGGGTGTCCCATCAGATACGCAGTATTTT
>NA|TRBV6-5|TRBJ2-2|NA
CASSYGVHTNTGELFF
TGTGCCAGCAGTTACGGGGTCCACACGAACACCGGGGAGCTGTTTTTT
>once|TRBV5-1|TRBJ1-1|TRBD1
CASSSGQGTMNTEAFF
TGCGCCAGCAGCTCAGGACAGGGTACTATGAACACTGAAGCTTTCTTT
>NA|TRBV4-3|TRBJ2-3|TRBD1
CASSQATGGSTDTQYF
TGCGCCAGCAGCCAAGCGACAGGGGGTAGTACAGATACGCAGTATTTT
>NA|TRBV6-2/TRBV6-3|TRBJ2-5|TRBD1
CASSYRDRIETQYF
TGTGCCAGCAGTTACCGGGACAGGATAGAGACCCAGTACTTC
>once|TRBV6-6|TRBJ1-1|NA
CASHWEAEAFF
TGTGCCAGCCACTGGGAGGCTGAAGCTTTCTTT
>NA|TRBV5-1|TRBJ2-7|NA
CASSLGRTPYEQYF
TGCGCCAGCAGCTTGGGGCGCACTCCTTACGAGCAGTACTTC
>NA|TRBV18|TRBJ2-7|TRBD1
CASARDRVDEQYF
TGTGCCAGCGCCCGGGACAGGGTTGACGAGCAGTACTTC
>NA|TRBV27|TRBJ1-2|NA
CASSLRGRGYTF
TGTGCCAGCAGTTTACGAGGACGTGGCTACACCTTC